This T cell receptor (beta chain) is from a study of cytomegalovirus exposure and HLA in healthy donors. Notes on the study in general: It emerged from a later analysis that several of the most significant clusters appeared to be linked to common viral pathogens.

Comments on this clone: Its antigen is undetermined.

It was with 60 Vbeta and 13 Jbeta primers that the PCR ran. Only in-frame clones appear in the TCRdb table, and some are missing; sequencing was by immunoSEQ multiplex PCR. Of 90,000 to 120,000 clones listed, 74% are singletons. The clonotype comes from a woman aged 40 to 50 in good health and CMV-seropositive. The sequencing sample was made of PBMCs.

The CDR3 DNA reads TGTGCCAGCAGTCCAGGGGAGAACGAGCAGTACTTC. This encodes CASSPGENEQYF. The chain couples TRBV2 to TRBJ2-7, with D perhaps matching TRBD1 (6 bases). Trimming took 5 bases from V and 5 from J, leaving 10 bases between them. Per the germline V gene, CDR1 is SNHLY and CDR2 is FYNNEI. The CDR3 extends over 12 amino acids.